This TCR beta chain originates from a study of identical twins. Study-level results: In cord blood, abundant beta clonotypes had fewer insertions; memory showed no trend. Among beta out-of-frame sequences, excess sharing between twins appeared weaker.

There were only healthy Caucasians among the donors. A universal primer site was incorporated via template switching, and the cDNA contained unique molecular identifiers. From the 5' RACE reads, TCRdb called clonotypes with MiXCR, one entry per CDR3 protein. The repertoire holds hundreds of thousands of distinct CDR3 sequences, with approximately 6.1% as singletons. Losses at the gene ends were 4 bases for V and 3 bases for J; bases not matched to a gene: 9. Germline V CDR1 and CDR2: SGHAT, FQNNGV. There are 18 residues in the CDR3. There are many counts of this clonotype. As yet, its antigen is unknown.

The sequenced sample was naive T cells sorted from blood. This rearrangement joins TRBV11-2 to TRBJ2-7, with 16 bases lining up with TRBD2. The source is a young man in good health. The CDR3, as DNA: TGTGCCAGCAGCTCGGGACTAGCGGGAGGGACGCTCTTCTACGAGCAGTACGTC. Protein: CASSSGLAGGTLFYEQYV.